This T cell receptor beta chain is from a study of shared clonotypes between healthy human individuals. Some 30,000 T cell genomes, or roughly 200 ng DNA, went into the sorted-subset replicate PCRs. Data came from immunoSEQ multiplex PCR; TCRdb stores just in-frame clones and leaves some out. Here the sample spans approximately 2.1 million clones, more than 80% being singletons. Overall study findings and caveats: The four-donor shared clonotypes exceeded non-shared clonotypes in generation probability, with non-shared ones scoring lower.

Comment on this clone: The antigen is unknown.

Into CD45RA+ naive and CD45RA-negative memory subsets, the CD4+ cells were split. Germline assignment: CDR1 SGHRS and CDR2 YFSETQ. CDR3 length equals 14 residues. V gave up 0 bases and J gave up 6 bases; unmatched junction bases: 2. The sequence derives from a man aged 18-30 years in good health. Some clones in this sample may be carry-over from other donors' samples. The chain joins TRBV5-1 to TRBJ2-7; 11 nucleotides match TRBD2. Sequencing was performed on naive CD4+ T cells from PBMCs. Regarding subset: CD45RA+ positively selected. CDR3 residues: CASSLELAGAEQYF. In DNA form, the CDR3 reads TGCGCCAGCAGCTTGGAACTAGCGGGAGCCGAGCAGTACTTC.